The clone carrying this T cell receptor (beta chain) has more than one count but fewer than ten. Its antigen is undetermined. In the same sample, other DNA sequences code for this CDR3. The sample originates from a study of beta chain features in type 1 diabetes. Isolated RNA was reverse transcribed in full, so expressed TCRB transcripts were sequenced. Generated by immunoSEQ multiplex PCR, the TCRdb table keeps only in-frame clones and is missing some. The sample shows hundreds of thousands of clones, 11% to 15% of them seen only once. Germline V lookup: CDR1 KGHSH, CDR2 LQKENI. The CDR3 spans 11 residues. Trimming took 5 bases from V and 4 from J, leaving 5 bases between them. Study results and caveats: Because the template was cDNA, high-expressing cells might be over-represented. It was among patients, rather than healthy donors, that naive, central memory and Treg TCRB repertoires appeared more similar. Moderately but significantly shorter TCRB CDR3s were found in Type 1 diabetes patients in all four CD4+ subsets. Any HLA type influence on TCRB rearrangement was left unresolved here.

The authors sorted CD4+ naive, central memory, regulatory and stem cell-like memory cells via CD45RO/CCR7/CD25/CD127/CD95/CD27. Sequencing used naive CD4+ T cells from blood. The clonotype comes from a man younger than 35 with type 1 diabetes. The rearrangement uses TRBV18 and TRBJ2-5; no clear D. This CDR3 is CASSSRETQYF. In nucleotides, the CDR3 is TGTGCCAGCTCATCAAGAGAGACCCAGTACTTC.